These 23 T cell receptor beta chains were all obtained from the same sample, sequenced in a study of molecular identifiers for immune sequencing clone quantification. TCRdb reprocessed the PCR reads with MiXCR, giving one entry per CDR3 protein. The table shows about half a million distinct CDR3 sequences, with about a quarter occurring only once. Sequencing was performed on naive CD8+ T cells from blood, with Jurkat cell RNA spiked in. Subset indicated: FACS-sorted CD8+CD4-CCR7+CD45RA+ naive T cells. These receptors were obtained from a human donor in good health. Some libraries in this study had Jurkat cell RNA spiked in.

This clonotype has a count of ten or more. The chain has TRBV12-3 or TRBV12-4 and TRBJ2-1; the match to TRBD2 covers 10 bases. V shed 5 bases and J 8 bases; nucleotides not matched to a gene: 9. This CDR3 spans 15 amino acids. DNA for the CDR3: TGTGCCAGCAGTCTTGGCCTAGGACTAGCGGATGAGCAGTTCTTC. Amino acids: CASSLGLGLADEQFF.

This sequence joins TRBV12-3 or TRBV12-4 and TRBJ2-2; no definite D call. The CDR3 runs 15 residues. Trimming removed 6 bases from V and 2 bases from J, with 13 bases in between. In DNA, the CDR3 is TGTGCCAGCAGCAGCACCAATCCAAACACCGGGGAGCTGTTTTTT. Translation gives CASSSTNPNTGELFF.

The chain carries TRBV30 and TRBJ2-7, with unresolved D. Trimming cost V 0 bases and J 3 bases, with 6 bases left between them. CDR1 is GTSNPN, CDR2 SVGIG, per germline (reference sequence). The CDR3 has 12 amino acids. CDR3 in DNA: TGTGCCTGGAGTGTAGACGTCTACGAGCAGTACTTC. It codes for CAWSVDVYEQYF.

This clonotype was detected only once. The chain has TRBV5-5 and TRBJ2-7, with 7 bases fitting TRBD1. Germline CDR1 is SGHKS and CDR2 is YYEKEE (reference sequence). The CDR3 runs 15 residues. Losses at the gene ends were 4 bases for V and 1 base for J; bases not matched to a gene: 8. Here the CDR3 DNA reads TGTGCCAGCAGCCCGGGACAGTGGGCGTCCTACGAGCAGTACTTC. As protein: CASSPGQWASYEQYF.

For the CDR3, the DNA is TGTGCCTGGAGTGGAGGCCTAGCGTCAGAGACCCAGTACTTC. Translated: CAWSGGLASETQYF. The chain is built from TRBV30 and TRBJ2-5, with a tentative D call TRBD2 (6 bases). Per germline, CDR1 GTSNPN and CDR2 SVGIG (reference sequence). The CDR3 has 14 residues. V lost 1 base to trimming and J lost 4 bases, with 13 bases between them.

This clonotype was detected only a few times. The J gene is TRBJ2-7, the V gene TRBV5-6, with 10 nucleotides matching TRBD1. This CDR3 contains 17 residues. The V segment lost 0 bases and the J segment 4 bases; nucleotides outside the gene matches: 10. Looked up from germline, CDR1 is SGHDT and CDR2 is YYEEEE. The CDR3, as DNA: TGTGCCAGCAGCTTGGCCAATCGTGGGACAGGGGATTACGAGCAGTACTTC. Encoded protein: CASSLANRGTGDYEQYF.

Written as DNA, the CDR3 is TGCGCCAGCAGCCAAGATTCCGACAGGGCGAACACCGGGGAGCTGTTTTTT. This gives the protein CASSQDSDRANTGELFF. The chain joins TRBV4-3 to TRBJ2-2, with 7 bases identical to TRBD1. Germline CDR1 and CDR2: LGHNA and YSLEER. The CDR3 consists of 17 residues. V shed 0 bases, J shed 0 bases, and the junction held 4 bases outside the gene matches.

The V gene is TRBV5-4, the J gene TRBJ2-1; 10 bases fit TRBD2. Germline V lookup: CDR1 SGHNT, CDR2 YYREEE (reference sequence). The CDR3 covers 13 residues. J gave up 10 bases and V 4 bases, and 5 bases lay outside the gene matches. The CDR3, as DNA: TGTGCCAGCAGCCCTAGCGGGAGTCCAGAGCAGTTCTTC. Protein sequence: CASSPSGSPEQFF.

The count of this clonotype is one. A much larger clone lies one base from this, so it may be a read error. The chain joins TRBV27 to TRBJ1-1; a weak D match, TRBD1 (5 bases). Germline V lookup: CDR1 MNHEY, CDR2 SMNVEV (reference sequence). CDR3 length: 17 residues. V lost 3 bases and J lost 4, with 21 bases in between. The CDR3 DNA follows: TGTGCCAGCAGTTTGGGCCGGGACCGGTTGCTAGCCACTGAAGCTTTCTTT. Protein: CASSLGRDRLLATEAFF.

The sample holds many counts of this clonotype. V usage is TRBV29-1 and J usage is TRBJ1-1; maybe TRBD1 (5 bases). The germline V gene encodes CDR1 SQVTM and CDR2 ANQGSEA. V lost 5 bases, J lost 10 bases, and 14 bases lay in between. The length of the CDR3 is 11 residues. The CDR3: CSVQAPRGAFF. The DNA of the CDR3 is TGCAGCGTTCAGGCCCCGAGGGGAGCTTTCTTT.

The rearrangement uses TRBV6-6 and TRBJ2-7, with D tentatively TRBD1 (6 bases). The CDR3 has 15 amino acids. Trimming removed 5 bases from V and 0 bases from J, with 14 bases in between. Germline loops: CDR1 MNHNY, CDR2 SVGAGI (reference sequence). CDR3 nucleotides: TGTGCCAGCAGTATTATAACGGGACACTCCTACGAGCAGTACTTC. Encoded protein: CASSIITGHSYEQYF.

This clonotype was detected only a few times. The chain is built from TRBV27 and TRBJ2-1; the match to TRBD2 covers 7 bases. This CDR3 comprises 16 residues. Germline trimming cut 3 bases from V and 0 bases from J; bases unmatched to any gene: 5. Looked up from germline, CDR1 is MNHEY and CDR2 is SMNVEV (reference sequence). The DNA of the CDR3 is TGTGCCAGCAGTTTTTCCCTAGCGGCCTCCTACAATGAGCAGTTCTTC. It yields the protein CASSFSLAASYNEQFF.

The table lists this clonotype with a few counts. V gene TRBV20-1 combines with J gene TRBJ2-1; 7 bases line up with TRBD1. The CDR3 spans 13 residues. The germline CDR1 and CDR2 sequences are DFQATT and SNEGSKA (reference sequence). V lost 3 bases, J lost 2 bases, and 1 base stayed unmatched. The CDR3 is CSARGTAYNEQFF. CDR3 nucleotide sequence: TGCAGTGCTAGGGGGACAGCCTACAATGAGCAGTTCTTC.

Worth noting for this clonotype: It may be a read error: a sequence one base away is much more abundant. The CDR3 does not end in the conserved phenylalanine or tryptophan, so this is likely a read error. The chain has TRBV2 and TRBJ1-5; D unresolved. V lost 5 bases and J 4 bases, leaving 18 bases between the germline ends. The CDR3 length is 16 residues. Germline assignment: CDR1 SNHLY and CDR2 FYNNEI. CDR3 coding DNA: TGTGCCAGCAGTCTAGGGATGGCCCAATTTAATCAGCCCCAGCATCTT. It is translated as CASSLGMAQFNQPQHL.

In this sample, this clonotype turned up many times. V usage is TRBV5-4 and J usage is TRBJ2-5, with D tentatively TRBD1 (6 bases). The CDR3 runs to 14 residues. Trimming pared 2 bases from V and 6 bases from J, leaving 14 bases between. CDR1 and CDR2 (germline): SGHNT, YYREEE (reference sequence). CDR3 loop: CASSLPGDWQTQYF. The CDR3, as DNA: TGTGCCAGCAGCTTACCAGGGGATTGGCAGACCCAGTACTTC.

This clonotype showed up many times. The chain employs TRBV28 and TRBJ2-4, with D tentatively TRBD1 (5 bases). Looked up from germline, CDR1 is MDHEN and CDR2 is SYDVKM. The CDR3 covers 12 residues. Trimming left V 4 bases short and J 11 bases short, with 12 bases between. As DNA, the CDR3 is TGTGCCAGCAGTTCCGATGGACAACTTCAGTACTTC. It translates to CASSSDGQLQYF.

This clonotype has only a few counts. The genes are TRBV27 and TRBJ2-2; 7 bases line up with TRBD2. Germline V gene lookup returns CDR1 MNHEY and CDR2 SMNVEV (reference sequence). The trim removed 7 bases at V and 4 bases at J, leaving 6 bases unmatched. The CDR3 spans 14 residues. The CDR3 protein is CASMGGSSTGELFF. The CDR3 nucleotides read TGTGCCAGCATGGGCGGGAGTAGCACCGGGGAGCTGTTTTTT.

This clonotype has at least ten counts. This rearrangement joins TRBV15 to TRBJ1-5; D might be TRBD1 (5 bases). The length of the CDR3 is 15 residues. Between the trimmed V and J ends, which lost 0 bases and 1 base, there was a span of 7 bases. The germline V gene has CDR1 LNHNV and CDR2 YYDKDF (reference sequence). The CDR3 sequence: CATSRDKGSNQPQHF. CDR3 nucleotides: TGTGCCACCAGCAGAGACAAGGGGAGCAATCAGCCCCAGCATTTT.

In DNA, the CDR3 is TGTGCCAGCAGCCCCCCCCAAGCGGGGTTCTACGAGCAGTACTTC. Residues: CASSPPQAGFYEQYF. The chain joins TRBV9 to TRBJ2-7, with TRBD2 matching 7 bases. V lost 4 bases to trimming and J lost 3 bases; unmatched junction nucleotides: 10. This CDR3 has 15 amino acids. Per the germline V gene, CDR1 is SGDLS and CDR2 is YYNGEE.

The chain recombines TRBV4-1 with TRBJ2-7; 11 bases map to TRBD2. The V segment lost 3 bases and the J segment 0 bases; nucleotides outside the gene matches: 10. The CDR3 covers 18 residues. Germline assignment: CDR1 MGHRA and CDR2 YSYEKL. CDR3 nucleotide sequence: TGCGCCAGCAGCCAGGCCGGGACTAGCGGTCTGTTCTCCTACGAGCAGTACTTC. Its protein product is CASSQAGTSGLFSYEQYF.

The chain has TRBV20-1 and TRBJ2-7, with TRBD2 as a possible D gene (6 bases). Germline V gives CDR1 DFQATT, CDR2 SNEGSKA (reference sequence). This CDR3 has 14 amino acids. V gave up 6 bases and J gave up 1 base, with 16 bases separating them. This chain's CDR3 is CSAPRTGTSYEQYF. The CDR3 DNA is TGCAGTGCCCCCCGGACGGGGACTTCCTACGAGCAGTACTTC.

This clonotype was recorded a few times. The chain links TRBV2 to TRBJ1-5; 10 bases line up with TRBD1. The V gene end was trimmed by 6 bases and the J gene end by 0 bases; junction bases not matched to a gene: 11. The CDR3 has 18 residues. Germline CDR1 and CDR2: SNHLY and FYNNEI. The chain's CDR3 is CASRTGTGEAYSNQPQHF. CDR3 bases: TGTGCCAGCAGGACCGGGACAGGGGAGGCATATAGCAATCAGCCCCAGCATTTT.

Of note for this clonotype: Germline and junction disagree at one end, which may indicate a read error. The genes are TRBV13 and TRBJ2-5, with 14 bases fitting TRBD2. CDR3 length: 16 residues. CDR1 PRHDT and CDR2 FYEKMQ come from the germline V gene (reference sequence). CDR3 nucleotide sequence: TGTGCCAGCAGCCCGGGACTAGCGGGGGACCAAGAGACCCAGCACTTC. Translated: CASSPGLAGDQETQHF.